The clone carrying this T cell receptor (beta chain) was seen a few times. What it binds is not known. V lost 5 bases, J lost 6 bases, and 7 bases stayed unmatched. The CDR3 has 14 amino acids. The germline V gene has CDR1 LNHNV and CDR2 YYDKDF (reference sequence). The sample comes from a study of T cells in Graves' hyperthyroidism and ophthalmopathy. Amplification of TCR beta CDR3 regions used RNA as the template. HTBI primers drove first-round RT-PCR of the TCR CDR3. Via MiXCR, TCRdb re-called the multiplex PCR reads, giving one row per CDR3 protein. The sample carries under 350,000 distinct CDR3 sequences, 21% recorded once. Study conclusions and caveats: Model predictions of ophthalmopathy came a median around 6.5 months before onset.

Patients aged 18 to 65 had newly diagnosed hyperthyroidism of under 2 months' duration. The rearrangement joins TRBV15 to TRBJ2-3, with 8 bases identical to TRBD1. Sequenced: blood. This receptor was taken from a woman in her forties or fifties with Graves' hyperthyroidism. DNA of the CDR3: TGTGCCACCAGCCCAGGGGGCGAAGGGGATACGCAGTATTTT. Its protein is CATSPGGEGDTQYF. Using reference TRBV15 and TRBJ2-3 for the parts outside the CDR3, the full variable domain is DAMVIQNPRYQVTQFGKPVTLSCSQTLNHNVMYWYQQKSSQAPKLLFHYYDKDFNNEADTPDNFQSRRPNTSFCFLDIRSPGLGDTAMYLCATSPGGEGDTQYFGPGTRLTVL.